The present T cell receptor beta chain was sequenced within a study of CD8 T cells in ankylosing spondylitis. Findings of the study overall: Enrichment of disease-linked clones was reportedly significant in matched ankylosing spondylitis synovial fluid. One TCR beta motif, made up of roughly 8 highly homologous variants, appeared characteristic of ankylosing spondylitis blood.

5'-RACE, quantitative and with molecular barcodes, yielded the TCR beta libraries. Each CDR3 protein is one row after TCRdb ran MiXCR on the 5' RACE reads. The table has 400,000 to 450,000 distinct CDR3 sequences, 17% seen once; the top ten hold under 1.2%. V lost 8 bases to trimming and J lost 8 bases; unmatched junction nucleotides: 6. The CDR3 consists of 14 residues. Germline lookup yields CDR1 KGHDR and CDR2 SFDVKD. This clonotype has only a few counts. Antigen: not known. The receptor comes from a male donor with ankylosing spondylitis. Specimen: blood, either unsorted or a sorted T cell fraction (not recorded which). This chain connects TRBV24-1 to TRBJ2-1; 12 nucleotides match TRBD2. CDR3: CATTSGRALDEQFF. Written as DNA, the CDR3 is TGTGCCACCACTAGCGGGAGGGCCCTCGATGAGCAGTTCTTC.